This TCR beta chain was recorded in a study of shared clonotypes between healthy human individuals. This CDR3 contains 15 residues. The germline V gene encodes CDR1 SEHNR and CDR2 FQNEAQ (reference sequence). V was trimmed by 4 bases and J by 4 bases, leaving 16 bases between them. Assay used: immunoSEQ multiplex PCR; TCRdb lists only in-frame clones, some missing. Of 550,000 to 800,000 clones in the sample, 90% are singletons; the top ten hold roughly 36%. The rearrangement uses TRBV7-9 and TRBJ1-1; tentative D call: TRBD1 (5 bases). The TCR comes from a man aged 18-30 years in good health. Some clones in this sample may be carry-over from other donors' samples. Sequenced: memory CD8+ T cells from PBMCs. Subset of the sample: CD45RO+ cells pooled with CCR7-negative TemRA cells. CDR3 in DNA: TGTGCCAGCAGCTGGACCGGGACCAGAGCCACTGAAGCTTTCTTT. This encodes CASSWTGTRATEAFF.